Presented here are 21 T cell receptor beta chains from one specimen sequenced in a study of cytomegalovirus exposure and HLA in healthy donors. It was with 60 Vbeta and 13 Jbeta primers that the PCR ran. Some clones are missing from TCRdb's copy, which holds only in-frame ones; the method was immunoSEQ multiplex PCR. Of about 150,000 clones detected, less than 80% appear once; the ten largest clones hold under 2%. The material sequenced was PBMCs. The receptor set was obtained from a female donor in good health and CMV-seropositive.

The chain has TRBV10-1 and TRBJ2-2, with 8 bases lining up with TRBD1. With 3 bases clipped from V and 1 base from J, the junction kept 1 base outside the gene matches. The CDR3 spans 15 residues. Germline CDR1 is WNHNN and CDR2 is SYGVQD (reference sequence). CDR3 nucleotide sequence: TGCGCCAGCAGTGACGACAGGGGGAACACCGGGGAGCTGTTTTTT. Amino acids: CASSDDRGNTGELFF.

The rearrangement links TRBV4-1 to TRBJ2-7; TRBD1 matches 7 bases. CDR3 length: 15 amino acids. Trimming took 0 bases from V and 3 from J; bases not matched to a gene: 5. Germline V gives CDR1 MGHRA, CDR2 YSYEKL. CDR3 nucleotide sequence: TGCGCCAGCAGCCAAGAAAGAACAGGGGACTACGAGCAGTACTTC. It translates to CASSQERTGDYEQYF.

This clone was observed a handful of times. The rearrangement links TRBV5-1 to TRBJ2-3, with TRBD2 matching 11 bases. The V segment lost 2 bases and the J segment 2 bases; nucleotides outside the gene matches: 10. CDR3 size: 18 residues. Germline CDR1 is SGHRS and CDR2 is YFSETQ. The CDR3 DNA is TGCGCCAGCAGCTTCGGCGTGTCGGGACTAGCGGACACAGATACGCAGTATTTT. It yields the protein CASSFGVSGLADTDTQYF.

The chain uses TRBV29-1 and TRBJ2-7; perhaps TRBD2 as D (6 bases). Germline CDR1 SQVTM, CDR2 ANQGSEA. The germline V and J ends were trimmed by 4 bases and 3 bases, with 13 bases remaining between them. The CDR3 has 13 amino acids. The CDR3 DNA follows: TGCAGCGTTGTCGGGCAGGGAGGCTACGAGCAGTACTTC. Residues: CSVVGQGGYEQYF.

The genes are TRBV28 and TRBJ1-2; D is unclear. The CDR3 sequence is 11 residues long. CDR1 and CDR2 (germline): MDHEN, SYDVKM. The V end lost 2 bases, the J end lost 5 bases, and 3 bases lay between the germline ends. CDR3 amino acids: CASSLQYGYTF. CDR3 DNA: TGTGCCAGCAGTTTACAGTATGGCTACACCTTC.

This clone has a single count. The chain carries TRBV6-1 and TRBJ2-1, with 13 bases identical to TRBD2. The germline CDR1 and CDR2 sequences are MNHNS and SASEGT. The CDR3 has 15 residues. The ends lost 6 bases at V and 7 bases at J; junction bases unmatched: 6. The CDR3 nucleotides are TGTGCCAGCAGGAGACTAGCGGGGGGACGGAATGAGCAGTTCTTC. This encodes CASRRLAGGRNEQFF.

V gene TRBV6-5 combines with J gene TRBJ2-1; 10 bases are a match to TRBD2. CDR1 is MNHEY, CDR2 SVGAGI, per germline. V lost 4 bases and J lost 2; bases outside the gene matches: 2. This CDR3 spans 15 amino acids. The CDR3 sequence is CASSLTSGPYNEQFF. DNA for the CDR3: TGTGCCAGCAGTTTGACTAGCGGGCCCTACAATGAGCAGTTCTTC.

This clone was seen once. The rearrangement links TRBV2 to TRBJ2-5, with 12 bases that match TRBD2. With V trimmed by 3 bases and J by 5 bases, 7 bases remained unmatched. The CDR3 runs to 16 residues. Germline loops: CDR1 SNHLY, CDR2 FYNNEI. CDR3 nucleotides: TGTGCCAGCAGTGATATGCTAGCGGGGGGGGAGGAGACCCAGTACTTC. Translating it yields CASSDMLAGGEETQYF.

V is TRBV30 and J is TRBJ1-2; 8 bases agree with TRBD1. J lost 9 bases, V lost 2 bases, and 5 bases had no gene match. The CDR3 runs 12 residues. Germline V gene lookup returns CDR1 GTSNPN and CDR2 SVGIG (reference sequence). The chain's CDR3 is CAWSLTGERYTF. CDR3 DNA: TGTGCCTGGAGTTTGACAGGGGAGCGCTACACCTTC.

The rearrangement links TRBV2 to TRBJ2-1; no reliable D call. The CDR3 has 12 amino acids. CDR1 and CDR2 from the germline V gene are SNHLY and FYNNEI. V lost 1 base to trimming and J lost 15 bases, with 13 bases between them. The CDR3 DNA is TGTGCCAGCAGTGAAGAGGCTAGGCTGTGGTTCTTC. As protein: CASSEEARLWFF.

This clone came up a few times. This sequence joins TRBV25-1 and TRBJ2-1; D is unresolved. CDR3 length: 11 residues. The germline V gene has CDR1 MGHDK and CDR2 SYGVNS. V was pared by 4 bases and J by 10 bases, with 8 bases between. CDR3 sequence (DNA): TGTGCCAGCAGTGTCTCAGTAGAGCAGTTCTTC. Its translation: CASSVSVEQFF.

The V and J genes are TRBV20-1 and TRBJ2-1; the D is unclear. CDR3 length: 10 amino acids. CDR1 and CDR2 from the germline V gene are DFQATT and SNEGSKA (reference sequence). V lost 6 bases, J lost 10 bases, and 10 bases lay in between. DNA of the CDR3: TGCAGTGCGGCGGATGGAGAGCAGTTCTTC. This encodes CSAADGEQFF.

The V and J genes are TRBV6-1 and TRBJ2-1; 8 nucleotides agree with TRBD2. With 6 bases clipped from V and 4 bases from J, the junction kept 5 bases outside the gene matches. This CDR3 has 14 residues. In germline, CDR1 is MNHNS, CDR2 SASEGT. The CDR3 DNA reads TGTGCCAGCAGGAGACTAGCGCGGTACAATGAGCAGTTCTTC. Translated: CASRRLARYNEQFF.

This clone came up a few times. V usage is TRBV5-5 and J usage is TRBJ2-2; 11 positions match TRBD2. The CDR3 has 16 residues. Losses at the gene ends were 5 bases for V and 4 bases for J; bases not matched to a gene: 7. Per germline, CDR1 SGHKS and CDR2 YYEKEE (reference sequence). DNA of the CDR3: TGTGCCAGCAGGACACCGGGACTAGCGGCCACCGGGGAGCTGTTTTTT. Its translation: CASRTPGLAATGELFF. The full variable domain, its missing parts supplied by reference TRBV5-5 and TRBJ2-2, is DAGVTQSPTHLIKTRGQQVTLRCSPISGHKSVSWYQQVLGQGPQFIFQYYEKEERGRGNFPDRFSARQFPNYSSELNVNALLLGDSALYLCASRTPGLAATGELFFGEGSRLTVL.

This rearrangement joins TRBV5-3 to TRBJ2-1; D is perhaps TRBD1 (6 bases). TRBV5-3 is treated as an ORF (open reading frame) with a function not yet certain. V shed 0 bases and J shed 1 base, with 11 bases lying between them. The CDR3 loop spans 16 amino acids. DNA of the CDR3: TGTGCCAGAAGCTTGGAGACTACAGGGTCCTACAATGAGCAGTTCTTC. It encodes CARSLETTGSYNEQFF.

The chain carries TRBV6-5 and TRBJ2-1; 7 bases fit TRBD2. Trimming took 7 bases from V and 4 from J; bases not matched to a gene: 10. Per the germline V gene, CDR1 is MNHEY and CDR2 is SVGAGI. The CDR3 runs 15 residues. In DNA, the CDR3 is TGTGCCAGCACCGTACCTCGCGGGGGATACAATGAGCAGTTCTTC. The encoded protein is CASTVPRGGYNEQFF.

This chain joins TRBV11-3 and TRBJ1-1; maybe TRBD1 (5 bases). Germline V gene data show CDR1 as SGHNT and CDR2 as YENEEA. There are 15 residues in the CDR3. Trimming shortened V by 0 bases and J by 1 base, and 9 bases separated the two germline ends. The CDR3 bases are TGTGCCAGCAGCTTAGACTCAGGGAAGAACACTGAAGCTTTCTTT. The encoded protein is CASSLDSGKNTEAFF.

V gene TRBV7-3 combines with J gene TRBJ1-6; D is undetermined. The CDR3 has 16 amino acids. The V gene's germline CDR1 is SGHTA and CDR2 FQGTGA. V was cut by 2 bases and J by 9 bases, with 17 bases left in between. CDR3 DNA sequence: TGTGCCAGCAGCTTACGTGCGGGCCCGGGAAGTTCACCCCTCCACTTT. It encodes CASSLRAGPGSSPLHF.

The V call is TRBV7-9, the J call TRBJ1-2, with D maybe TRBD1 (5 bases). Germline values: CDR1 SEHNR, CDR2 FQNEAQ (reference sequence). V was shortened by 4 bases and J by 8 bases, with 11 bases between the two germline ends. This CDR3 is built from 12 residues. CDR3 nucleotides: TGTGCCAGCAGCTACGGGCAGGGAGGCTACACCTTC. This codes for CASSYGQGGYTF.

The chain links TRBV5-1 to TRBJ1-5, with 7 bases lining up with TRBD1. Germline V gene sequence: CDR1 SGHRS, CDR2 YFSETQ. This CDR3 is built from 14 residues. With V trimmed by 4 bases and J by 2 bases, 3 bases remained unmatched. The CDR3: CASSHGTGNQPQHF. The CDR3, as DNA: TGCGCCAGCAGCCACGGGACAGGCAATCAGCCCCAGCATTTT.

The J gene is TRBJ2-3, the V gene TRBV2, with 15 bases matching TRBD2. Germline-derived CDR1 and CDR2 are SNHLY and FYNNEI. The V segment lost 6 bases and the J segment 5 bases; nucleotides outside the gene matches: 15. There are 19 residues in the CDR3. CDR3 protein: CASSRQPGLAGGTGDTQYF. CDR3 DNA: TGTGCCAGCAGCCGACAGCCGGGACTAGCGGGGGGCACCGGAGATACGCAGTATTTT.